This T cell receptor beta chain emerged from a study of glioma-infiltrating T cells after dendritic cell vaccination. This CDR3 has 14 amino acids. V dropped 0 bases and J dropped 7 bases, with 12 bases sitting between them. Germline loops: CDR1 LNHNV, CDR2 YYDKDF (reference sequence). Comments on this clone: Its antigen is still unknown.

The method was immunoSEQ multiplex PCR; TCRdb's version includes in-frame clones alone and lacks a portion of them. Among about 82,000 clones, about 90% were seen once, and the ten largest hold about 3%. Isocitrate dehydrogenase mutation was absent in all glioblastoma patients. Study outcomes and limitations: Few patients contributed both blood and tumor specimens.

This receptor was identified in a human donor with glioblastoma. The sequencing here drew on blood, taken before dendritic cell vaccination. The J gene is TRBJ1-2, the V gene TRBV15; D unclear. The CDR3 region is CATSRDVEEGGYTF. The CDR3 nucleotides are TGTGCCACCAGCAGAGATGTAGAGGAGGGTGGCTACACCTTC.